This T cell receptor beta chain appears in the sequencing data of a study of T cell changes during pregnancy in multiple sclerosis. Looked up from germline, CDR1 is MNHEY and CDR2 is SMNVEV (reference sequence). Trimming cost V 5 bases and J 5 bases; bases outside gene matches: 9. This CDR3 region has 15 residues. Only in-frame clones appear in the TCRdb table, and some are missing; sequencing was by immunoSEQ multiplex PCR. Among about 51,000 clones listed, just over 90% were seen once. This chain uses TRBV27 with TRBJ2-5; TRBD2 matches 9 bases. The material was peripheral blood, obtained in the second trimester of pregnancy. This receptor was taken from a female donor with multiple sclerosis, enrolled in a pregnancy study. The CDR3, as DNA: TGTGCCAGCAGTCCAGGGACTAGCTATTGGGAGACCCAGTACTTC. It is translated as CASSPGTSYWETQYF.